The next 18 T cell receptor beta chains were all read from a single sample in a study of blood T cell repertoires in COVID-19 (dated by TCRdb to about 2020). Receptor amplification or capture employed the immunoSEQ multiplex PCR assay. As stored in TCRdb, this immuneACCESS dataset retains in-frame rearrangements with V and J assigned. A fraction of the clones does not appear; measured against another copy, unresolved V genes explain less than half of the discrepancy, and the remainder lacks a known reason. The sample table lists roughly 700,000 clones, approximately 90% of them with a count of one. The top ten constitute approximately 0.25% of the sample. Sample: peripheral blood. The origin of the receptors is a woman aged 18-29 years with acute or convalescent COVID-19.

This clone was counted between two and nine times. J is TRBJ1-2 and V is TRBV9, with TRBD1 identical over 7 bases. The trim removed 0 bases at V and 5 bases at J, leaving 10 bases unmatched. This CDR3 has 16 amino acids. The germline V gene encodes CDR1 SGDLS and CDR2 YYNGEE. DNA for the CDR3: TGTGCCAGCAGCGTAGGGGGGACAGCTGGATGGTATGGCTACACCTTC. Translating gives CASSVGGTAGWYGYTF.

This clone was counted a single time. V usage is TRBV28 and J usage is TRBJ2-7; D is uncertain. The CDR3 runs 12 residues. CDR1 MDHEN and CDR2 SYDVKM come from the germline V gene. V was clipped by 6 bases and J by 1 base, with 7 bases between them. In nucleotides, the CDR3 is TGTGCCAGCAGCCACCAGTCCTACGAGCAGTACTTC. Translated: CASSHQSYEQYF.

This chain uses TRBV9 with TRBJ1-1; possibly TRBD1 for D (6 bases). Trimming cost V 4 bases and J 5 bases, with 15 bases left between them. The germline V gene has CDR1 SGDLS and CDR2 YYNGEE. This CDR3 region has 14 residues. The DNA for the CDR3 is TGTGCCAGCAGCCCCTCAGGGGTCGGGACTGAAGCTTTCTTT. Translated, it gives CASSPSGVGTEAFF.

This rearrangement joins TRBV29-1 to TRBJ2-1; no firm D call. Germline V gene lookup returns CDR1 SQVTM and CDR2 ANQGSEA. The ends were cut back, 4 bases at V and 5 bases at J, with 12 bases in the middle. The CDR3 length is 13 residues. CDR3 in amino acids: CSVARSRNNEQFF. The CDR3 nucleotides are TGCAGCGTTGCGCGGTCCCGGAACAATGAGCAGTTCTTC.

The CDR3 protein is CASSEGMGGIEKLFF. The CDR3 DNA follows: TGTGCCAGCAGTGAAGGAATGGGGGGAATCGAAAAACTGTTTTTT. The chain employs TRBV25-1 and TRBJ1-4; possible D gene TRBD1, 5 bases. CDR3 length: 15 residues. Germline-derived CDR1 and CDR2 are MGHDK and SYGVNS. The ends were cut back, 2 bases at V and 8 bases at J, with 15 bases in the middle.

The chain couples TRBV9 to TRBJ2-3; 10 positions match TRBD2. Germline values: CDR1 SGDLS, CDR2 YYNGEE. This CDR3 spans 16 amino acids. V lost 0 bases to trimming and J lost 5 bases; unmatched junction nucleotides: 6. CDR3 amino acids: CASSVGALAGEDTQYF. The CDR3 DNA follows: TGTGCCAGCAGCGTAGGGGCCCTAGCGGGGGAAGATACGCAGTATTTT.

The V call is TRBV29-1, the J call TRBJ2-3, with 9 positions matching TRBD1. In germline, CDR1 is SQVTM, CDR2 ANQGSEA. J gave up 4 bases and V 4 bases, and 12 bases lay outside the gene matches. CDR3 length equals 16 residues. CDR3 sequence reads: CSVVVRGTGNPDTQYF. The CDR3 DNA reads as TGCAGCGTTGTGGTCCGGGGGACAGGGAATCCAGATACGCAGTATTTT.

The V gene is TRBV18, the J gene TRBJ1-6; D remains ambiguous. V was clipped by 6 bases and J by 7 bases, with 13 bases between them. The length of the CDR3 is 14 residues. Germline CDR1 is KGHSH and CDR2 is LQKENI. The CDR3 bases are TGTGCCAGCTCCGAGGAAGGAAAAAATTCACCCCTCCACTTT. It is translated as CASSEEGKNSPLHF.

The chain combines TRBV24-1 with TRBJ2-1; TRBD2 agrees at 7 bases. The CDR3 extends over 13 amino acids. With 3 bases clipped from V and 9 bases from J, the junction kept 4 bases outside the gene matches. Germline V lookup: CDR1 KGHDR, CDR2 SFDVKD. The CDR3 DNA reads TGTGCCACCAGTGATGCGGGGGTGGGTGAGCAGTTCTTC. Translation gives CATSDAGVGEQFF.

A few counts support this clone. The chain combines TRBV7-2 with TRBJ1-4; D gene unclear. The CDR3 length is 15 residues. Germline lookup yields CDR1 SGHTA and CDR2 FQGNSA. Trimming left V 5 bases short and J 4 bases short, with 14 bases between. The CDR3 DNA sequence: TGTGCCAGCAGCCCCCGTGGTCAGAATAATGAAAAACTGTTTTTT. It yields the protein CASSPRGQNNEKLFF. Complete variable domain (other parts from reference TRBV7-2 and TRBJ1-4): GAGVSQSPSNKVTEKGKDVELRCDPISGHTALYWYRQSLGQGLEFLIYFQGNSAPDKSGLPSDRFSAERTGGSVSTLTIQRTQQEDSAVYLCASSPRGQNNEKLFFGSGTQLSVL.

This clone was recorded only once. This chain connects TRBV3-1 (or the pseudogene TRBV3-2) to TRBJ2-7; D is possibly TRBD1 (5 bases). The germline V gene has CDR1 LGHDT and CDR2 YNNKEL (reference sequence). Trimming stripped 6 bases from V and 0 bases from J, with 12 bases between. The CDR3 spans 14 residues. CDR3 residues: CASSLQVSSYEQYF. The DNA of the CDR3 is TGTGCCAGCAGTCTACAGGTGAGCTCCTACGAGCAGTACTTC.

The V call is TRBV5-1, the J call TRBJ2-6; D perhaps matches TRBD2 (6 bases). Trimming left V 0 bases short and J 4 bases short, with 17 bases between. Per the germline V gene, CDR1 is SGHRS and CDR2 is YFSETQ. The CDR3 is 18 residues long. The CDR3 coding sequence is TGCGCCAGCAGCTTGGCGGTCGGGGGAGTTTCCGGGGCCAACGTCCTGACTTTC. It translates to CASSLAVGGVSGANVLTF.

The V gene is TRBV7-8, the J gene TRBJ1-2, with D unclear. V lost 1 base and J lost 2, with 20 bases in between. There are 18 residues in the CDR3. Germline V gives CDR1 SGHVS, CDR2 FQNEAQ. For the CDR3, the DNA is TGTGCCAGCAGCTTAGGAGGCGAGTGGATGGTTAGGAACTATGGCTACACCTTC. Its protein product is CASSLGGEWMVRNYGYTF.

This rearrangement joins TRBV5-1 to TRBJ2-1; TRBD2 matches at 9 bases. The CDR3 sequence is 14 residues long. The germline gives CDR1 SGHRS, CDR2 YFSETQ. The J segment lost 5 bases and the V segment lost 2 bases, leaving 2 bases of the junction unmatched. CDR3 DNA sequence: TGCGCCAGCAGCTTAATAGCGGGGGACAATGAGCAGTTCTTC. It specifies CASSLIAGDNEQFF. Looking up the rest from reference TRBV5-1 and TRBJ2-1 gives the full variable domain: KAGVTQTPRYLIKTRGQQVTLSCSPISGHRSVSWYQQTPGQGLQFLFEYFSETQRNKGNFPGRFSGRQFSNSRSEMNVSTLELGDSALYLCASSLIAGDNEQFFGPGTRLTVL.

The chain combines TRBV5-1 with TRBJ1-1, with D perhaps matching TRBD1 (5 bases). V was pared by 4 bases and J by 8 bases, with 15 bases between. Germline CDR1 and CDR2: SGHRS and YFSETQ. The CDR3 spans 13 residues. The CDR3 coding sequence is TGCGCCAGCAGCGGGGGGATTACCTTAGAAGCTTTCTTT. This codes for CASSGGITLEAFF.

V usage is TRBV30 and J usage is TRBJ1-5, with D tentatively TRBD1 (6 bases). The CDR3 runs to 16 residues. Germline lookup yields CDR1 GTSNPN and CDR2 SVGIG (reference sequence). Between the trimmed V and J ends, which lost 1 base and 7 bases, there was a span of 20 bases. DNA for the CDR3: TGTGCCTGGAGTGCTACAGGGCACCGCCCCGGACAGCCCCAGCATTTT. Translation: CAWSATGHRPGQPQHF.

The chain employs TRBV11-1 and TRBJ2-3; 9 nucleotides align to TRBD1. This CDR3 has 14 residues. Germline values: CDR1 SGHAT, CDR2 FQDESV (reference sequence). V shed 1 base, J shed 4 bases, and the junction held 0 bases outside the gene matches. The CDR3 bases are TGTGCCAGCAGCTTAGACAGGGGGCCAGATACGCAGTATTTT. Translation gives CASSLDRGPDTQYF.

This clone was seen a single time. The V and J genes are TRBV4-1 and TRBJ2-7; D not resolved. CDR1 is MGHRA and CDR2 is YSYEKL in the germline V gene. CDR3 length: 14 residues. The V gene lost 1 base and the J gene lost 2 bases, with 9 bases spanning the gap. CDR3: CASSQGASAYEQYF. CDR3 DNA: TGCGCCAGCAGCCAAGGGGCGTCTGCCTACGAGCAGTACTTC.